These 5 T cell receptor beta chains share one sample of origin, sequenced in a study of blood T cell repertoires in COVID-19. Assay: immunoSEQ multiplex PCR; the TCRdb copy retains only in-frame clones and omits some. The sample has under 350,000 clones; about nine tenths are singletons. Sequenced: peripheral blood. The receptors were sampled from a man in his fifties or sixties with acute or convalescent COVID-19.

This clone is a singleton in its sample. The J gene is TRBJ2-3, the V gene TRBV3-1 (or the pseudogene TRBV3-2); TRBD2 matches 13 bases. The CDR3 loop spans 18 amino acids. The ends lost 7 bases at V and 0 bases at J; junction bases unmatched: 10. CDR1 is LGHDT and CDR2 is YNNKEL in the germline V gene (reference sequence). The CDR3 DNA reads TGTGCCAGCACCAAGACTAGCGGGGGGCCTACCAGCACAGATACGCAGTATTTT. This translates into CASTKTSGGPTSTDTQYF.

The chain employs TRBV13 and TRBJ1-2; 9 nucleotides match TRBD1. The CDR3 is made up of 13 amino acids. The V gene end was trimmed by 4 bases and the J gene end by 5 bases; junction bases not matched to a gene: 2. Germline V CDR1 and CDR2: PRHDT, FYEKMQ (reference sequence). The CDR3 DNA reads as TGTGCCAGCAGCTCCGGACAGGGGTATGGCTACACCTTC. This encodes CASSSGQGYGYTF.

The CDR3 loop is CASSYDPGQNNSPLHF. DNA of the CDR3: TGCGCCAGCAGTTACGACCCGGGACAGAATAATTCACCCCTCCACTTT. The V call is TRBV5-1, the J call TRBJ1-6; 7 bases are a match to TRBD1. V was pared by 5 bases and J by 5 bases, with 10 bases of the junction left unmatched. Germline V CDR1 and CDR2: SGHRS, YFSETQ. The CDR3 loop spans 16 amino acids.

The chain carries TRBV19 and TRBJ2-7; the D gene is possibly TRBD1 (5 bases). Germline CDR1 and CDR2: LNHDA and SQIVND (reference sequence). Trimming took 5 bases from V and 4 from J, leaving 12 bases between them. CDR3 length: 13 residues. The CDR3, as DNA: TGTGCCAGTAGTTTAACAGGAATATACGAGCAGTACTTC. Protein: CASSLTGIYEQYF.

The rearrangement joins TRBV7-6 to TRBJ1-5; D might be TRBD1 (5 bases). Looked up from germline, CDR1 is SGHVS and CDR2 is FNYEAQ. V was cut by 2 bases and J by 0 bases, with 14 bases left in between. The CDR3 runs 17 residues. CDR3 coding DNA: TGTGCCAGCAGCTTATTTTCAAGGACATCTAGCAATCAGCCCCAGCATTTT. Protein product: CASSLFSRTSSNQPQHF.